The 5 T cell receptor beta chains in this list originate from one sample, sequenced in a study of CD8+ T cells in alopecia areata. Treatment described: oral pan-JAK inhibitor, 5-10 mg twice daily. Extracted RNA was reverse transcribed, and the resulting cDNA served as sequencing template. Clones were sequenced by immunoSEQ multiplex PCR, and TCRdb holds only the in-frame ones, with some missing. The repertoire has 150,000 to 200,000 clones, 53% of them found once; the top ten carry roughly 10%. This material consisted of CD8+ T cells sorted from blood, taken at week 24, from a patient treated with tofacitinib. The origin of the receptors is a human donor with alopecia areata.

CDR3 nucleotides: TGCAGCGTTTTTTCGGGGTTTGGAGATGAGCAGTTCTTC. This translates into CSVFSGFGDEQFF. The V call is TRBV29-1, the J call TRBJ2-1; TRBD2 might be the D (5 bases). Germline V gene sequence: CDR1 SQVTM, CDR2 ANQGSEA. Trimming cost V 5 bases and J 8 bases, with 16 bases left between them. This CDR3 contains 13 residues.

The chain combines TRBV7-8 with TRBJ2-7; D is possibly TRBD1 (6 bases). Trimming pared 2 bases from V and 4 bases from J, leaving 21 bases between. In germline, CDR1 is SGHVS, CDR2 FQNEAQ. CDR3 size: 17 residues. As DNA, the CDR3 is TGTGCCAGCAGCTTAAAGTCACAGGGATACGGTAGTTACGAGCAGTACTTC. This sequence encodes CASSLKSQGYGSYEQYF.

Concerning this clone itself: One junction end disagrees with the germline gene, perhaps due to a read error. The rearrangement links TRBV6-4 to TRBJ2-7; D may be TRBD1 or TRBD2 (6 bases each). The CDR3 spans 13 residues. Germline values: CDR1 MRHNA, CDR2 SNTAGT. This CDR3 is CASSDSGGFELYF. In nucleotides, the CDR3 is TGTGCCAGCAGTGACTCGGGGGGCTTTGAGCTGTACTTC.

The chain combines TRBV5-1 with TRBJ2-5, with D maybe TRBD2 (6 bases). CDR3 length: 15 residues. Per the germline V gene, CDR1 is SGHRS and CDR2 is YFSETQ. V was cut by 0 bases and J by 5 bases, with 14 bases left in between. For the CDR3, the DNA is TGCGCCAGCAGCTTGGGAGCAGGGAGGTTTGAGACCCAGTACTTC. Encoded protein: CASSLGAGRFETQYF.

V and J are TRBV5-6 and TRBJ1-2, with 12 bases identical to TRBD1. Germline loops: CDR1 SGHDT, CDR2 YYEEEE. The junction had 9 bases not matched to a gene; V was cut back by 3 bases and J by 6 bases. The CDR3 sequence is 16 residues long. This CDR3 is CASSWGQGALTHGYTF. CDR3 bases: TGTGCCAGCAGCTGGGGACAGGGGGCGCTTACTCATGGCTACACCTTC.